This T cell receptor (beta chain) was retrieved from a study of T-cell memory formation after mild COVID-19. The study, taken as a whole, reports: The study found balanced CD4/CD8 in clones contracting day 15 to 85 and a CD4+ lean in later expanders. That cross-reactive memory joined was suggested by some responding clones appearing in pre-infection memory.

Germline loops: CDR1 MNHEY, CDR2 SVGEGT. V was pared by 5 bases and J by 4 bases, with 8 bases of the junction left unmatched. The CDR3 length is 15 residues. Constant-segment primers and 5'RACE yielded cDNA libraries for TCR alpha and TCR beta, each carrying sample barcodes and UMIs. Each CDR3 protein is one row after TCRdb ran MiXCR on the 5' RACE reads. Among hundreds of thousands of distinct CDR3 sequences listed, roughly 15% were seen once. Notes on this clonotype: What it recognizes is unknown.

This sequence was found in a man younger than 35 who had mild COVID-19 (a few samples of this study predate the infection). Cell type and time point are not known. Sequenced: PBMCs or a T cell subset sorted from them (not recorded which). This chain links TRBV6-2 or TRBV6-3 with TRBJ2-5, with 9 bases fitting TRBD1. The CDR3 nucleotides are TGTGCCAGCAGTGCAAACAGGGGGCGAGGAGAGACCCAGTACTTC. Encoded protein: CASSANRGRGETQYF.